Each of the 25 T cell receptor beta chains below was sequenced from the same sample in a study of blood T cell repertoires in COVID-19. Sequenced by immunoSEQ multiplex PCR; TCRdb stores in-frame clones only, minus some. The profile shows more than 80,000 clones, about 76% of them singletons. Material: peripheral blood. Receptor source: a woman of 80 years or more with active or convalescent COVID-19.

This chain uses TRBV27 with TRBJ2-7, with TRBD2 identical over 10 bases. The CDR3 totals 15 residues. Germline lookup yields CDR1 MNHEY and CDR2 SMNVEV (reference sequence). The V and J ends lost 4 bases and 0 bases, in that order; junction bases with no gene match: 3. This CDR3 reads CASSYSGGSSYEQYF. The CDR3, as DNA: TGTGCCAGCAGTTATAGCGGGGGGAGCTCCTACGAGCAGTACTTC.

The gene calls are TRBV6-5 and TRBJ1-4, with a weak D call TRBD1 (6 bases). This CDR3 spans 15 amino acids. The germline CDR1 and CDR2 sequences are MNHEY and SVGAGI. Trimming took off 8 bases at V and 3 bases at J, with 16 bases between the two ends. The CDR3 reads CASGSLTGANEKLFF. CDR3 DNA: TGTGCCAGCGGGTCCCTGACAGGAGCTAATGAAAAACTGTTTTTT.

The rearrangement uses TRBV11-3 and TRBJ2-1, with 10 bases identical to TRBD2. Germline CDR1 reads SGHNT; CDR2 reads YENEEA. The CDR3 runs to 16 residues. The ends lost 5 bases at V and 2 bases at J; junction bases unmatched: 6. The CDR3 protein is CASSPERGGAYNEQFF. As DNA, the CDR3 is TGTGCCAGCAGCCCCGAGCGGGGGGGCGCCTACAATGAGCAGTTCTTC.

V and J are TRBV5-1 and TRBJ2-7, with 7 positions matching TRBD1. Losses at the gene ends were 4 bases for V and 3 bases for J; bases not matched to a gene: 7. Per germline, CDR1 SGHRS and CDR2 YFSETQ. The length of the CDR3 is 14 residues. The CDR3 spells CASSPQGLLYEQYF. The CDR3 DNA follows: TGCGCCAGCAGCCCACAGGGGCTTCTCTACGAGCAGTACTTC.

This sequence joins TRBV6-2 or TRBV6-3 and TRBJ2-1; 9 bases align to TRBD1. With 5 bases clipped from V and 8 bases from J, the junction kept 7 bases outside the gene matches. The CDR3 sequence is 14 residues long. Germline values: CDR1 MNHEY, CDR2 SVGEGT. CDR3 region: CASSGDRVIHEQFF. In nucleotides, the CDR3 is TGTGCCAGCAGTGGGGACAGGGTTATCCATGAGCAGTTCTTC.

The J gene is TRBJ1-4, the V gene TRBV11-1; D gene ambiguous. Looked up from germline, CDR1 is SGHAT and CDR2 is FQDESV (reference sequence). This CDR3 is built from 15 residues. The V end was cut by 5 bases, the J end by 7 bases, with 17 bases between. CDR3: CASSPTGKRGEKLFF. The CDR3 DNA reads TGTGCCAGCAGCCCAACCGGGAAGAGAGGTGAAAAACTGTTTTTT.

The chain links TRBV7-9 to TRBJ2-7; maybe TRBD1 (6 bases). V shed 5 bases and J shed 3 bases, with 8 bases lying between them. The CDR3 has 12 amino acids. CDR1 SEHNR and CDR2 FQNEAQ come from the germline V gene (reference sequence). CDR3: CASSQQGYEQYF. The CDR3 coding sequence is TGTGCCAGCAGCCAACAGGGCTACGAGCAGTACTTC.

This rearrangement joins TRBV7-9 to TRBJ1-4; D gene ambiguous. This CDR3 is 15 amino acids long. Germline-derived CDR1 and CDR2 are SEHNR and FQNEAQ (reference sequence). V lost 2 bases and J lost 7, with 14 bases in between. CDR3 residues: CASSLSGSGSEKLFF. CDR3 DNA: TGTGCCAGCAGCTTATCCGGCTCGGGGTCTGAAAAACTGTTTTTT.

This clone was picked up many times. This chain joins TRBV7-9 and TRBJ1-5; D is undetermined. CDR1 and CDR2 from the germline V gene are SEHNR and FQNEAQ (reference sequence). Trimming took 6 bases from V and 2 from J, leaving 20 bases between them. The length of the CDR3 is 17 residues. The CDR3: CASSPATGDGGNQPQHF. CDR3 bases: TGTGCCAGCAGTCCCGCAACGGGTGACGGGGGCAATCAGCCCCAGCATTTT.

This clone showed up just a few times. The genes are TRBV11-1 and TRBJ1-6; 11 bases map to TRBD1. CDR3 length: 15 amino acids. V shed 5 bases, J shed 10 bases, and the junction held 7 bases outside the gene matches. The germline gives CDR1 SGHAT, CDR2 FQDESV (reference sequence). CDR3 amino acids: CASSRDRGSRSPLHF. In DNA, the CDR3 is TGTGCCAGCAGCCGGGACAGGGGGTCGAGGTCACCCCTCCACTTT.

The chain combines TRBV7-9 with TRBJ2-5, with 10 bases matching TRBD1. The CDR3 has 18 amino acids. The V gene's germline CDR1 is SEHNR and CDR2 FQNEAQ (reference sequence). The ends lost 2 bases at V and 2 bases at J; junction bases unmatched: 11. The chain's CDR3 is CASSLISWGQGRQETQYF. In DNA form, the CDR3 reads TGTGCCAGCAGCTTAATCAGCTGGGGACAGGGGAGGCAAGAGACCCAGTACTTC.

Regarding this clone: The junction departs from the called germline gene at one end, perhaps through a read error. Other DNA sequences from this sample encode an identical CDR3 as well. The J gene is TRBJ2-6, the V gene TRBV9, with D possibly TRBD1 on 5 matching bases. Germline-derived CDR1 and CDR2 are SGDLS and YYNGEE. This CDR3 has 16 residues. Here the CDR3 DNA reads TGTGCCAGCAGCGGACGACAAACCTCTGGGGCTAACGTCCTGACTTTC. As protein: CASSGRQTSGANVLTF.

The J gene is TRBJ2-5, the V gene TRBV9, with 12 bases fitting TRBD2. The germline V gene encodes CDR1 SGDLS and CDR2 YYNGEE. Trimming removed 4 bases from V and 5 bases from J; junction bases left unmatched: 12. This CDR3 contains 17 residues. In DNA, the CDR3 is TGTGCCAGCAGCCCTCGACTAGCGGGGGAGTTGATGGAGACCCAGTACTTC. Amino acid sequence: CASSPRLAGELMETQYF.

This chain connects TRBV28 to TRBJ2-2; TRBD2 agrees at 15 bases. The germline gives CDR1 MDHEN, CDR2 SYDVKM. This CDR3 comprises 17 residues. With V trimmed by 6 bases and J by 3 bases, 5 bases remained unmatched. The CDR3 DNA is TGTGCCAGCAGCCGCAGGACTAGCGGGGGGGACACCGGGGAGCTGTTTTTT. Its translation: CASSRRTSGGDTGELFF.

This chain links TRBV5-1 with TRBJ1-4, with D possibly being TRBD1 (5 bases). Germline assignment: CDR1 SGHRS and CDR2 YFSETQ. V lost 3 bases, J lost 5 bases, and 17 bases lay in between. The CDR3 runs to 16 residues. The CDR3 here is CASSSNPWTPNEKLFF. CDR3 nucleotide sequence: TGCGCCAGCAGCTCAAACCCGTGGACACCCAATGAAAAACTGTTTTTT.

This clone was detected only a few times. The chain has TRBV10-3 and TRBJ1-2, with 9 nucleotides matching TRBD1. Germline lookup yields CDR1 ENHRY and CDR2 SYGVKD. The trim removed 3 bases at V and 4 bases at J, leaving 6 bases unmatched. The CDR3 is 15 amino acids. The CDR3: CAISDGTGIGYGYTF. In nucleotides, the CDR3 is TGTGCCATCAGTGACGGGACAGGGATTGGCTATGGCTACACCTTC.

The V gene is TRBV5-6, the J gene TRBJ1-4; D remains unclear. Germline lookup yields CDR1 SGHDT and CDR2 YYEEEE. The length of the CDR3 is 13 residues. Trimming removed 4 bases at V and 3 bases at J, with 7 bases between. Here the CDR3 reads CASSPGANEKLFF. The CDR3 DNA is TGTGCCAGCAGCCCCGGGGCTAATGAAAAACTGTTTTTT.

The chain's CDR3 is CASSLPGQRSLQPQHF. The CDR3 DNA sequence: TGTGCCAGCAGTTTGCCTGGACAGAGGAGTCTTCAGCCCCAGCATTTT. This chain connects TRBV27 to TRBJ1-5; possibly TRBD1 for D (6 bases). This CDR3 is built from 16 residues. Trimming shortened V by 3 bases and J by 6 bases, and 18 bases separated the two germline ends. Germline CDR1 and CDR2: MNHEY and SMNVEV (reference sequence).

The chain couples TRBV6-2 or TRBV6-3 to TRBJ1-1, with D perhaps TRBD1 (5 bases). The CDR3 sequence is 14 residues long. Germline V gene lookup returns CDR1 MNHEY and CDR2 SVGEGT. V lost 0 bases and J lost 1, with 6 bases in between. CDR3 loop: CASSYSDRNTEAFF. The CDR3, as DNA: TGTGCCAGCAGTTACTCAGACAGGAACACTGAAGCTTTCTTT.

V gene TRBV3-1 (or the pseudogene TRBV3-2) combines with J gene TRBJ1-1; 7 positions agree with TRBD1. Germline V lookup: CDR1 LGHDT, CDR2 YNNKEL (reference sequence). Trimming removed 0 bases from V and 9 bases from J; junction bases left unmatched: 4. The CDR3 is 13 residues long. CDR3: CASSQDQTGKAFF. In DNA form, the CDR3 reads TGTGCCAGCAGCCAAGACCAGACAGGGAAAGCTTTCTTT.

The DNA of the CDR3 is TGTGCCAGCAGCTTAGATAGGGCGGGGGGCCAAGAGACCCAGTACTTC. This codes for CASSLDRAGGQETQYF. V gene TRBV7-2 combines with J gene TRBJ2-5, with 8 bases matching TRBD2. The germline gives CDR1 SGHTA, CDR2 FQGNSA. CDR3 size: 16 residues. J gave up 1 base and V 1 base, and 5 bases lay outside the gene matches.

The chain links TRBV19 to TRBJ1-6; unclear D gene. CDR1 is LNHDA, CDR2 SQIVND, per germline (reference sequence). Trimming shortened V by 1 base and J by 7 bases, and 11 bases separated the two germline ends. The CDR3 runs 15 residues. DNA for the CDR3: TGTGCCAGTAGTATAGTGGGCAGATCGAATTCACCCCTCCACTTT. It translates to CASSIVGRSNSPLHF.

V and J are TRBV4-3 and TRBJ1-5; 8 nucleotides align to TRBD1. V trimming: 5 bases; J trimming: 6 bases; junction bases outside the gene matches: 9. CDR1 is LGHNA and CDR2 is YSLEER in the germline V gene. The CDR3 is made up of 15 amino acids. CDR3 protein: CASSTDRASRQPQHF. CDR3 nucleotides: TGCGCCAGCAGCACGGACAGGGCAAGTCGTCAGCCCCAGCATTTT.

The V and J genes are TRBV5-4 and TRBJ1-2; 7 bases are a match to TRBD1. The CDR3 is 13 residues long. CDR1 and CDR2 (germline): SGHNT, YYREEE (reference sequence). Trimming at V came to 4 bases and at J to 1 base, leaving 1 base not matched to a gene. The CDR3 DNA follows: TGTGCCAGCAGCCGGGACAGTAACTATGGCTACACCTTC. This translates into CASSRDSNYGYTF.

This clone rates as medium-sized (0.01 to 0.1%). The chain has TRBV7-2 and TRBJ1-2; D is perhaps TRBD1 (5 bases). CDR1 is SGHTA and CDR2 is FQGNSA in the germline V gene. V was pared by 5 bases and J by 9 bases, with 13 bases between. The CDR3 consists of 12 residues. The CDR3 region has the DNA TGTGCCAGCAGCCAGTCCCAGGGTAGCTACACCTTC. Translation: CASSQSQGSYTF.